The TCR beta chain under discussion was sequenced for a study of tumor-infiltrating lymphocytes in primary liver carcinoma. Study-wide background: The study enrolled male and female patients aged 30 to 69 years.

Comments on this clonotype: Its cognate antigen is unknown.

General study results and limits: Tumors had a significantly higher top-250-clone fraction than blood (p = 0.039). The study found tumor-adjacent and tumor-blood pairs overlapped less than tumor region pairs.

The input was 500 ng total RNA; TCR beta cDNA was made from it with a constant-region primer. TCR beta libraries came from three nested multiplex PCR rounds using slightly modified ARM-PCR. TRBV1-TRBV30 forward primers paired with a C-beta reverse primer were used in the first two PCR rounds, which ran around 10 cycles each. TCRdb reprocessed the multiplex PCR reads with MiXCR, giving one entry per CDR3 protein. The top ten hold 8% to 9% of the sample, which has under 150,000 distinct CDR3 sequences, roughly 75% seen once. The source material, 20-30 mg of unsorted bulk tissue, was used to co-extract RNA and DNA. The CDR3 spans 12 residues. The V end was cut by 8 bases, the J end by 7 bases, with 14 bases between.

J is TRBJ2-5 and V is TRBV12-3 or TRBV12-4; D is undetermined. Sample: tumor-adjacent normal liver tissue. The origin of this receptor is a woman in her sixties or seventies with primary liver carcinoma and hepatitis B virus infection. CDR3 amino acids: CASGRGLRTQYF. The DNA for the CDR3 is TGTGCCAGCGGTCGTGGGCTGAGGACCCAGTACTTC.